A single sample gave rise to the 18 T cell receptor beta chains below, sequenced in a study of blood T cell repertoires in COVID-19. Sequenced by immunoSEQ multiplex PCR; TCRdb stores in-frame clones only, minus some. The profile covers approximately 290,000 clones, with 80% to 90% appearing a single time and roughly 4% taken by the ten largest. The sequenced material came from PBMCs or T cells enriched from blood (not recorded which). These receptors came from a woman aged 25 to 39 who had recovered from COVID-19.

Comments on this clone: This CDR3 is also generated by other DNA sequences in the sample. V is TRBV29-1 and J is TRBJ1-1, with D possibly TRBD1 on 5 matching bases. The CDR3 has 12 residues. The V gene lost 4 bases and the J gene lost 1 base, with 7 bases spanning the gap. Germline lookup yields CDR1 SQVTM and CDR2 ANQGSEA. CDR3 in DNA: TGCAGCGTTGGGCAGGGGAACACTGAAGCTTTCTTT. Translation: CSVGQGNTEAFF. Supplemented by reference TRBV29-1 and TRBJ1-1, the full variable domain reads SAVISQKPSRDICQRGTSLTIQCQVDSQVTMMFWYRQQPGQSLTLIATANQGSEATYESGFVIDKFPISRPNLTFSTLTVSNMSPEDSSIYLCSVGQGNTEAFFGQGTRLTVV.

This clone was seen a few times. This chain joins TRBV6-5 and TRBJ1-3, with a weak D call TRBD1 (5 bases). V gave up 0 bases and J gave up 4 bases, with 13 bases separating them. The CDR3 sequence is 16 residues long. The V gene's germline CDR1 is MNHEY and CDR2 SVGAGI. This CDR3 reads CASSYSPEPGGNTIYF. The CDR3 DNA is TGTGCCAGCAGTTACTCGCCCGAACCAGGGGGAAACACCATATATTTT.

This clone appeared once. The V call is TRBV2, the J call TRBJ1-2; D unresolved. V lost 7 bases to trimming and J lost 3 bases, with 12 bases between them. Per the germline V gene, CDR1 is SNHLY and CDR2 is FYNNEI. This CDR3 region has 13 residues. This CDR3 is CASIPDGDYGYTF. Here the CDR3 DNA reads TGTGCCAGCATTCCCGACGGAGACTATGGCTACACCTTC.

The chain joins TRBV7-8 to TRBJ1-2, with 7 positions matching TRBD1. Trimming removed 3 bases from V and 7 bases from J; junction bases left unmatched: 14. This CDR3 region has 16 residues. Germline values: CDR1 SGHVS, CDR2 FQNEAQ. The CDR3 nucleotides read TGTGCCAGCAGCTTGACCCCGAAAACAGGGGTGGGTGGCTACACCTTC. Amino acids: CASSLTPKTGVGGYTF.

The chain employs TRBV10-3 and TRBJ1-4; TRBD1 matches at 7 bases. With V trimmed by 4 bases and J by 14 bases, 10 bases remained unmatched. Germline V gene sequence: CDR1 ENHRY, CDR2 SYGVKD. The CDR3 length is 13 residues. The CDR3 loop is CAISALATGQLFF. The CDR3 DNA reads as TGTGCCATCAGTGCTCTAGCGACAGGGCAGCTGTTTTTT.

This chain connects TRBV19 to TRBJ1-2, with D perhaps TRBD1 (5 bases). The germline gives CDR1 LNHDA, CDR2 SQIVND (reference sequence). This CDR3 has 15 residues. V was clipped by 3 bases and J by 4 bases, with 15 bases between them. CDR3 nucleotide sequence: TGTGCCAGTAGTATCTCAAGAACAGGCGGCTATGGCTACACCTTC. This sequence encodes CASSISRTGGYGYTF.

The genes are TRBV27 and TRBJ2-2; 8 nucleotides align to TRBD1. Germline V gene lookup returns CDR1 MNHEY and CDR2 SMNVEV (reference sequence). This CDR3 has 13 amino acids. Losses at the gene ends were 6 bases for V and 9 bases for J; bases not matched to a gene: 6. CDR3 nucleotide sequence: TGTGCCAGCAGACCGACAGGGGTCCGGGAGCTGTTTTTT. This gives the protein CASRPTGVRELFF.

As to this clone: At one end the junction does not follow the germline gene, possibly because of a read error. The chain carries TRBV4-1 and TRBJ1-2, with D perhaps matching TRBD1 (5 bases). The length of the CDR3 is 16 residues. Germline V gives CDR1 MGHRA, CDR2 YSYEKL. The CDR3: CASSKEGPASIYGYTF. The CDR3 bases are TGCGCCAGCAGCAAAGAGGGGCCAGCCAGTATCTATGGCTACACCTTC.

The DNA for the CDR3 is TGCGCCAGCAGCCAAGAGGGGCGGGAGGTCGATACGCAGTATTTT. Translation gives CASSQEGREVDTQYF. The chain employs TRBV4-1 and TRBJ2-3, with TRBD2 matching 8 bases. Trimming at V came to 0 bases and at J to 6 bases, leaving 5 bases not matched to a gene. Germline V gene data show CDR1 as MGHRA and CDR2 as YSYEKL. The CDR3 length is 15 residues.

This CDR3 reads CASSFEAGGYEQYF. CDR3 coding DNA: TGTGCCAGCAGTTTCGAAGCGGGAGGCTACGAGCAGTACTTC. J is TRBJ2-7 and V is TRBV28; TRBD2 matches 9 bases. Germline V gene data show CDR1 as MDHEN and CDR2 as SYDVKM. V was pared by 3 bases and J by 3 bases, with 3 bases of the junction left unmatched. CDR3 size: 14 residues.

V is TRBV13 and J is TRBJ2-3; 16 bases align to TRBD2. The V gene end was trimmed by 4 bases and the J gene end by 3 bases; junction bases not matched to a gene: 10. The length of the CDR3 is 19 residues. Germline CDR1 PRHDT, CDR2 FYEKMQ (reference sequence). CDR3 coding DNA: TGTGCCAGCAGCTCCGGGACTAGCGGGGGGGCCTTTCGAACAGATACGCAGTATTTT. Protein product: CASSSGTSGGAFRTDTQYF. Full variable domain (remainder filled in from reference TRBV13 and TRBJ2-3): AAGVIQSPRHLIKEKRETATLKCYPIPRHDTVYWYQQGPGQDPQFLISFYEKMQSDKGSIPDRFSAQQFSDYHSELNMSSLELGDSALYFCASSSGTSGGAFRTDTQYFGPGTRLTVL.

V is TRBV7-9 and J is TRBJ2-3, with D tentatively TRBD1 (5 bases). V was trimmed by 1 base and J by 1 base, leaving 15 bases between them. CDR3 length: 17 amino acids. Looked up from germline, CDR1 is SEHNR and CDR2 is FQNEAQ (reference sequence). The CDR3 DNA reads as TGTGCCAGCAGCTTAGGCCTACAGGACGGACGCACAGATACGCAGTATTTT. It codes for CASSLGLQDGRTDTQYF.

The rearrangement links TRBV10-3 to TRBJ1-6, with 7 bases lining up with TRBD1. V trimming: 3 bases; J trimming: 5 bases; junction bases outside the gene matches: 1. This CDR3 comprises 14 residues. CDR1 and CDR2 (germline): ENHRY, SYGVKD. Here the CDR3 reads CAISEGGNNSPLHF. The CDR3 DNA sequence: TGTGCCATCAGTGAAGGGGGCAATAATTCACCCCTCCACTTT.

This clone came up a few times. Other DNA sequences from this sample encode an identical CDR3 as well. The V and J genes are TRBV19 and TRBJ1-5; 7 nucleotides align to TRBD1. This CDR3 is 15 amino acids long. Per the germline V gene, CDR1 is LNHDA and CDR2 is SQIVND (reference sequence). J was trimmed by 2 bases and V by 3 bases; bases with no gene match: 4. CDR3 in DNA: TGTGCCAGTAGTATCTCCGGACAGGGCAATCAGCCCCAGCATTTT. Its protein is CASSISGQGNQPQHF.

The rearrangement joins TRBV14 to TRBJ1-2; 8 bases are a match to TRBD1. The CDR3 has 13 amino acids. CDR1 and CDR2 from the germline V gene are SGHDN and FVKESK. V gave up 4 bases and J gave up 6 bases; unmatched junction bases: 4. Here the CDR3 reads CASSPRTGNGYTF. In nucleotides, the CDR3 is TGTGCCAGCAGCCCGCGGACAGGGAATGGCTACACCTTC.

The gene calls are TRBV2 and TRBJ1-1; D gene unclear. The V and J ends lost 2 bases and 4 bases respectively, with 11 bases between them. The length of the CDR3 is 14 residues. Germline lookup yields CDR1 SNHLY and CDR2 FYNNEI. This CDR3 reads CASSELLGSTEAFF. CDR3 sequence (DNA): TGTGCCAGCAGTGAATTACTAGGGTCCACTGAAGCTTTCTTT. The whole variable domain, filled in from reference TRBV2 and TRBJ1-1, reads EPEVTQTPSHQVTQMGQEVILRCVPISNHLYFYWYRQILGQKVEFLVSFYNNEISEKSEIFDDQFSVERPDGSNFTLKIRSTKLEDSAMYFCASSELLGSTEAFFGQGTRLTVV.

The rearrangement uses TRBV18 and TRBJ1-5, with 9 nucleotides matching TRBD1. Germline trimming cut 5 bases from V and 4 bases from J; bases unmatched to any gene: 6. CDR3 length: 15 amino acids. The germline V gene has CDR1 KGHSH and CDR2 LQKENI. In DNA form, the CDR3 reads TGTGCCAGCTCAGAGGCTGGGACAGGGAATCAGCCCCAGCATTTT. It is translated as CASSEAGTGNQPQHF.

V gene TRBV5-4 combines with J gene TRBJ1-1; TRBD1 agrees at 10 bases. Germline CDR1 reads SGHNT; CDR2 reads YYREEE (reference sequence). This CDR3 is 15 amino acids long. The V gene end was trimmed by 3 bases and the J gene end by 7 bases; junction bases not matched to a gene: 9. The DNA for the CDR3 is TGTGCCAGCAGCTACCGGGACAGGGGTCTTGGTGAAGCTTTCTTT. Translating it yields CASSYRDRGLGEAFF.